The sequence of this TCR beta chain was determined in a study of response to subunit inactivated influenza vaccine (dated by TCRdb to the late 2010s). At the level of the whole study: The study used deep quantitative T cell receptor repertoire profiling to track responses to a trivalent subunit inactivated influenza vaccine.

This clonotype was counted between two and nine times. The antigen it binds to is not known. Per-base quality was not reported, and no clone a single base away is much larger than it. The CDR3 runs 15 residues from the cysteine to the phenylalanine. Only the CDR3 DNA stays, 45 bases, in frame from base 1. V and J are trimmed by 7 bases and 3 bases, and the gene matches miss 3 bases of the junction. Summary of the overall study and its limitations: The authors suggested that each seasonal influenza vaccination may recruit only a limited number of new T cells.

Receptors were amplified or captured by RT-PCR. The instrument was an Illumina HiSeq 2500. The public sequencing data were trimmed at Q25 with fastp and processed into clonotypes with MiXCR by TCRdb, which kept only in-frame beta chains. Every distinct CDR3 protein forms one entry, paired with its most common genes and DNA. This sample has 750,000 to 850,000 distinct CDR3 sequences in its table, and approximately 18% of those were observed once. The ten largest clones add up to about a tenth of the sample. This clonotype was sampled from a man in his fifties or sixties who received an inactivated influenza vaccine. Donor details come from another sample of the same person, matched by shared clones. The chain is encoded by TRBV12-3 or TRBV12-4 joined to TRBJ2-1; 13 bases in the middle match TRBD2. The sequences come from PBMCs from blood, collected approximately 5 days after vaccination. The CDR3: CASIGTSGNYNEQFF. The bases read TGTGCCAGCATTGGGACTAGCGGGAACTACAATGAGCAGTTCTTC.